This is a list of T cell receptor beta chains from one sample in a study of blood T cell repertoires in COVID-19. Profiled with immunoSEQ multiplex PCR; TCRdb holds only in-frame clones, not every one. The table records 100,000 to 150,000 clones, roughly 84% of them present only once. The sequencing input was peripheral blood. Receptors were obtained from a woman of 80 years or more with acute or convalescent COVID-19. The CDR3 runs from the conserved cysteine through the conserved F or W. D genes are given only for firm matches. Some rows mark clone size as missing; the rest say once, few, many or name a class of expanded clone.

d_call,clone_size,j_call,v_call,cdr3_nt,cdr3_aa
TRBD2,-,TRBJ2-3,TRBV9,TGTGCCAGCAGCGTAGGCGGACTAGCAGGTTACACAGATACGCAGTATTTT,CASSVGGLAGYTDTQYF
-,-,TRBJ1-3,TRBV28,TGTGCCAGCAGTTCGGGAACGGCGGGCGGAAACACCATATATTTT,CASSSGTAGGNTIYF
-,-,TRBJ1-1,TRBV5-1,TGCGCCAGCAGCTTGGGCAACCAGCGGGACACTGAAGCTTTCTTT,CASSLGNQRDTEAFF
TRBD1,-,TRBJ1-6,TRBV27,TGTGCCAGCAGTCGACAGGGCTATTCCTATAATTCACCCCTCCACTTT,CASSRQGYSYNSPLHF
-,-,TRBJ2-7,TRBV7-9,TGTGCCAGCAGCTCAGCTCGTCCCACGGGGGTCGACGAGCAGTACTTC,CASSSARPTGVDEQYF
TRBD2,-,TRBJ2-1,TRBV24-1,TGTGCCACCAGAATAGCGGGAGGTGAGCAGTTCTTC,CATRIAGGEQFF
-,-,TRBJ2-2,TRBV24-1,TGTGCCACCAGTGACCCCACAGGGGGGGTTAGCACCGGGGAGCTGTTTTTT,CATSDPTGGVSTGELFF
-,-,TRBJ1-4,TRBV7-6,TGTGCCAGCAGCTTAGGGGCGAACACTAATGAAAAACTGTTTTTT,CASSLGANTNEKLFF
-,-,TRBJ2-1,TRBV5-1,TGCGCCAGCAGGGCGGGAATCTCCTACAATGAGCAGTTCTTC,CASRAGISYNEQFF
TRBD1,-,TRBJ2-4,TRBV19,TGTGCCAGTGGGTGGACAGGGGAAAACATTCAGTACTTC,CASGWTGENIQYF
TRBD2,-,TRBJ2-3,TRBV15,TGTGCCACCAGCAGAGGAGGAGCGGGGGTAGATACGCAGTATTTT,CATSRGGAGVDTQYF
-,-,TRBJ2-5,TRBV18,TGTGCCAGCTCCCCCAAGGGGGAGACCCAGTACTTC,CASSPKGETQYF
-,few,TRBJ1-2,TRBV20-1,TGCAGTGCTAGTAGGGGTTCCGGGAGTGGCTACACCTTC,CSASRGSGSGYTF
TRBD1,-,TRBJ2-7,TRBV6-2/TRBV6-3,TGTGCCAGCAGTTCTCGACAGGGGGCAGGCTACGAGCAGTACTTC,CASSSRQGAGYEQYF
-,-,TRBJ2-1,TRBV4-2,TGTGCCAGCAGCCAAGATAGTAATGAGCAGTTCTTC,CASSQDSNEQFF
-,-,TRBJ2-3,TRBV5-1,TGCGCCAGCAGCTTGTGGACAGGCACAGATACGCAGTATTTT,CASSLWTGTDTQYF